These 19 T cell receptor beta chains originate from one sample sequenced in a study of Ad26.COV2.S vaccination and SARS-CoV-2 variants. Treatment indicated: around 19 received Ad26.COV2.S at low or high dose, single or two shots; 5 received placebo; per-sample allocation not given. After the first vaccine or placebo injection, samples were drawn on day 63. The repertoire was sequenced with immunoSEQ multiplex PCR; TCRdb's copy has only in-frame clones and lacks some. The sample shows hundreds of thousands of clones, around 87% of them seen only once. The source material was peripheral blood, sampled in a trial of Ad26.COV2.S vaccine versus placebo. Receptor source: a person between 18 and 60 years old who received the Ad26.COV2.S COVID-19 vaccine or a placebo.

The chain recombines TRBV12-3 or TRBV12-4 with TRBJ2-7; 7 bases map to TRBD1. This CDR3 contains 13 residues. The V and J ends lost 8 bases and 5 bases, in that order; junction bases with no gene match: 9. In DNA, the CDR3 is TGTGCCAGCGGGGCGACAGGGCGCCACGAGCAGTACTTC. Translated: CASGATGRHEQYF.

The V and J genes are TRBV6-5 and TRBJ1-2, with D hard to call. Trimming took off 7 bases at V and 1 base at J, with 10 bases between the two ends. Germline CDR1 MNHEY, CDR2 SVGAGI. This CDR3 comprises 13 residues. CDR3 loop: CASTTALNYGYTF. The CDR3, as DNA: TGTGCCAGCACTACAGCCCTTAACTATGGCTACACCTTC.

The chain combines TRBV14 with TRBJ1-1; no clear D gene. V shed 0 bases and J shed 4 bases, with 6 bases lying between them. CDR1 is SGHDN, CDR2 FVKESK, per germline. The CDR3 totals 13 residues. The CDR3 DNA follows: TGTGCCAGCAGCCAAGATGCGAGCACTGAAGCTTTCTTT. Protein sequence: CASSQDASTEAFF.

The chain uses TRBV18 and TRBJ1-5; D perhaps matches TRBD1 (5 bases). The V gene lost 4 bases and the J gene lost 4 bases, with 14 bases spanning the gap. This CDR3 is 15 amino acids long. In germline, CDR1 is KGHSH, CDR2 LQKENI. CDR3 coding DNA: TGTGCCAGCTCACTCTACGACAGAGGGAATCAGCCCCAGCATTTT. Its protein is CASSLYDRGNQPQHF. Combining the CDR3 with reference TRBV18 and TRBJ1-5 gives the whole variable domain NAGVMQNPRHLVRRRGQEARLRCSPMKGHSHVYWYRQLPEEGLKFMVYLQKENIIDESGMPKERFSAEFPKEGPSILRIQQVVRGDSAAYFCASSLYDRGNQPQHFGDGTRLSIL.

V gene TRBV2 combines with J gene TRBJ2-4, with D tentatively TRBD1 or TRBD2 (5 bases each). CDR1 is SNHLY, CDR2 FYNNEI, per germline. The CDR3 is 14 residues long. The V gene lost 3 bases and the J gene lost 5 bases, with 11 bases spanning the gap. The DNA for the CDR3 is TGTGCCAGCAGTGACCGGCAGGGACAAAACATTCAGTACTTC. Protein sequence: CASSDRQGQNIQYF.

The CDR3 spells CAIPTGTSYEQYF. DNA for the CDR3: TGTGCCATCCCGACAGGGACTTCCTACGAGCAGTACTTC. The J gene is TRBJ2-7, the V gene TRBV6-5; weak D call: TRBD1 (7 bases). Germline CDR1 is MNHEY and CDR2 is SVGAGI. Trimming removed 10 bases at V and 1 base at J, with 14 bases between. This CDR3 is built from 13 residues.

This clone has a handful of counts. The chain combines TRBV2 with TRBJ1-1; maybe TRBD1 (5 bases). CDR1 and CDR2 from the germline V gene are SNHLY and FYNNEI. Trimming removed 2 bases at V and 2 bases at J, with 21 bases between. CDR3 length: 18 residues. The CDR3 DNA follows: TGTGCCAGCAGTGAAAGAGAATATAGTGGGACGGCTAACACTGAAGCTTTCTTT. It yields the protein CASSEREYSGTANTEAFF.

The chain joins TRBV4-3 to TRBJ1-1; D perhaps matches TRBD1 (5 bases). V was trimmed by 4 bases and J by 4 bases, leaving 13 bases between them. The germline CDR1 and CDR2 sequences are LGHNA and YSLEER. This CDR3 has 14 residues. The CDR3 bases are TGCGCCAGCAGCCCGCATGGGGGTTCCACTGAAGCTTTCTTT. Its translation is CASSPHGGSTEAFF.

This sequence joins TRBV7-3 and TRBJ2-5; D is tentatively TRBD1 or TRBD2 (5 bases each). Trimming pared 5 bases from V and 5 bases from J, leaving 18 bases between. From germline, CDR1 is SGHTA and CDR2 FQGTGA. The CDR3 is 15 residues long. The CDR3 sequence is CASSVTGTSGETQYF. Written as DNA, the CDR3 is TGTGCCAGCAGCGTTACCGGGACCTCCGGCGAGACCCAGTACTTC.

This chain links TRBV7-8 with TRBJ1-5, with TRBD1 matching 10 bases. The germline V gene encodes CDR1 SGHVS and CDR2 FQNEAQ. Unmatched junction bases numbered 10, after V lost 4 bases and J lost 7 bases. The CDR3 extends over 16 amino acids. DNA of the CDR3: TGTGCCAGCAGCTATATACCGGGACAGGGGATGCAGCCCCAGCATTTT. Residues: CASSYIPGQGMQPQHF.

The CDR3 is CASSLWTTLAGSTDTQYF. CDR3 DNA sequence: TGTGCCAGCAGCTTATGGACCACTCTAGCGGGGAGCACAGATACGCAGTATTTT. This chain joins TRBV7-8 and TRBJ2-3; the match to TRBD2 covers 9 bases. The CDR3 sequence is 18 residues long. J was trimmed by 0 bases and V by 2 bases; bases with no gene match: 9. The germline CDR1 and CDR2 sequences are SGHVS and FQNEAQ.

This clone came up a few times. The rearrangement joins TRBV7-9 to TRBJ1-1; 10 positions agree with TRBD1. The germline V gene has CDR1 SEHNR and CDR2 FQNEAQ (reference sequence). This CDR3 region has 15 residues. V trimming: 2 bases; J trimming: 5 bases; junction bases outside the gene matches: 5. The CDR3: CASSLTDRGPTEAFF. CDR3 in DNA: TGTGCCAGCAGCTTAACAGACAGGGGGCCGACTGAAGCTTTCTTT.

The chain employs TRBV6-5 and TRBJ1-5; TRBD1 is a possible D gene (5 bases). This CDR3 region has 13 residues. Germline V gene data show CDR1 as MNHEY and CDR2 as SVGAGI. With 7 bases removed from V and 6 bases from J, the gap between germline ends came to 13 bases. DNA of the CDR3: TGTGCCAGCACCGCGGGGGGGAGTCAGCCCCAGCATTTT. Residues: CASTAGGSQPQHF.

The chain uses TRBV7-2 and TRBJ2-2, with a possible D match to TRBD2 (7 bases). V lost 4 bases to trimming and J lost 4 bases, with 22 bases between them. The CDR3 spans 18 residues. Germline lookup yields CDR1 SGHTA and CDR2 FQGNSA. The CDR3 sequence is CASSSPGLAGAATGELFF. CDR3 nucleotides: TGTGCCAGCAGCTCCCCAGGGCTGGCGGGGGCGGCCACCGGGGAGCTGTTTTTT.

The chain carries TRBV9 and TRBJ1-2; 7 bases agree with TRBD1. The CDR3 length is 13 residues. With V trimmed by 7 bases and J by 8 bases, 11 bases remained unmatched. Germline CDR1 and CDR2: SGDLS and YYNGEE. The CDR3 protein is CASAKGQKGGYTF. The DNA of the CDR3 is TGTGCCAGCGCGAAGGGACAGAAGGGGGGCTACACCTTC.

J is TRBJ1-5 and V is TRBV27; unclear D gene. Germline assignment: CDR1 MNHEY and CDR2 SMNVEV (reference sequence). Trimming pared 8 bases from V and 3 bases from J, leaving 17 bases between. The CDR3 covers 15 residues. The CDR3 DNA sequence: TGTGCCAGCCGCGCCGGTCAAGGTAACAATCAGCCCCAGCATTTT. Translated: CASRAGQGNNQPQHF.

The V and J genes are TRBV2 and TRBJ1-1; D ambiguous. Germline V gives CDR1 SNHLY, CDR2 FYNNEI. V was clipped by 10 bases and J by 5 bases, with 20 bases between them. This CDR3 has 14 residues. The chain's CDR3 is CAISFVGSGTEAFF. The DNA of the CDR3 is TGTGCCATTTCGTTCGTAGGGTCGGGGACTGAAGCTTTCTTT.

This chain connects TRBV5-4 to TRBJ2-7, with D perhaps TRBD1 (5 bases). Germline V CDR1 and CDR2: SGHNT, YYREEE (reference sequence). The CDR3 has 14 residues. The ends were cut back, 5 bases at V and 0 bases at J, with 12 bases in the middle. The CDR3, as DNA: TGTGCCAGCAGATCAAACAGGTACTCCTACGAGCAGTACTTC. Its protein product is CASRSNRYSYEQYF.

The chain carries TRBV27 and TRBJ2-1; 9 positions match TRBD2. This CDR3 is built from 15 residues. CDR1 is MNHEY and CDR2 is SMNVEV in the germline V gene (reference sequence). Unmatched junction bases numbered 4, after V lost 2 bases and J lost 5 bases. CDR3 amino acids: CASSLSGGRNNEQFF. The CDR3 coding sequence is TGTGCCAGCAGTTTAAGCGGGGGGCGAAACAATGAGCAGTTCTTC.